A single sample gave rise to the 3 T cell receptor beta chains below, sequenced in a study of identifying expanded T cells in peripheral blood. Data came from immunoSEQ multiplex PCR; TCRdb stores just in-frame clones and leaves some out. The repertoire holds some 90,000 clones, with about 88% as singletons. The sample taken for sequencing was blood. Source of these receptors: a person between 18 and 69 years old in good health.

As DNA, the CDR3 is TGTGCCAGCAGCCCGAGGACCGGGGCTGAAGCTTTCTTT. Its protein is CASSPRTGAEAFF. The chain combines TRBV7-2 with TRBJ1-1; D gene ambiguous. Per germline, CDR1 SGHTA and CDR2 FQGNSA. Trimming left V 5 bases short and J 6 bases short, with 13 bases between. The CDR3 runs 13 residues.

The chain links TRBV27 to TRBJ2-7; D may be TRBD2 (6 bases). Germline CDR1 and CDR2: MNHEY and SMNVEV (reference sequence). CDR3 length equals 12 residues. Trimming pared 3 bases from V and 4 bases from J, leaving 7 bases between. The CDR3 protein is CASSLGGYEQYF. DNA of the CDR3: TGTGCCAGCAGTTTGGGAGGATACGAGCAGTACTTC.

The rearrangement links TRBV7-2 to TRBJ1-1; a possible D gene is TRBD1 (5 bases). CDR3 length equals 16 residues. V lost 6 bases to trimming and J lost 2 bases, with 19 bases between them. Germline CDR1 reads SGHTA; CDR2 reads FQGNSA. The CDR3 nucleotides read TGTGCCAGCAGTGGGGTTGCAGGGCAACTCAACACTGAAGCTTTCTTT. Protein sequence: CASSGVAGQLNTEAFF.